This is a list of T cell receptor beta chains from one sample in a study of T cell changes during pregnancy in multiple sclerosis. The method was immunoSEQ multiplex PCR; TCRdb's version includes in-frame clones alone and lacks a portion of them. The profile shows 39,000 or so clones, nearly 95% of them singletons. Sequences were derived from CD4+ T cells from peripheral blood mononuclear cells, sampled after pregnancy. The receptors originated from a female donor in good health, enrolled as a control in a pregnancy study. Both conserved end residues are part of each CDR3. A D gene is named only where the DNA matches it firmly. A row's size may be missing; if present it is once, few, many or a size class.

V	J	D	size	CDR3	DNA
TRBV6-5	TRBJ1-1	NA	NA	CASSYSEGSTEAFF	TGTGCCAGCAGTTACTCTGAAGGGAGCACTGAAGCTTTCTTT
TRBV30	TRBJ1-5	NA	once	CAWGGQSNQPQHF	TGTGCCTGGGGTGGACAGAGCAATCAGCCCCAGCATTTT
TRBV19	TRBJ2-5	TRBD2	NA	CASSPGGALRETQYF	TGTGCCAGTAGCCCCGGGGGGGCGCTCCGGGAGACCCAGTACTTC
TRBV27	TRBJ2-7	TRBD2	NA	CASSQVAGGAYEQYF	TGTGCCAGCTCTCAGGTGGCGGGGGGCGCTTACGAGCAGTACTTC
TRBV6-1	TRBJ2-7	NA	NA	CASGGAGPWEQYF	TGTGCCAGCGGTGGGGCAGGGCCGTGGGAGCAGTACTTC
TRBV18	TRBJ1-1	NA	NA	CASSPEQGTEAFF	TGTGCCAGCTCACCAGAACAGGGAACTGAAGCTTTCTTT
TRBV6-1	TRBJ1-5	NA	NA	CASMGRGWQPQHF	TGTGCCAGCATGGGGAGGGGCTGGCAGCCCCAGCATTTT
TRBV11-3	TRBJ2-2	NA	once	CASSLVPGYTGELFF	TGTGCCAGCAGCTTAGTGCCGGGGTACACCGGGGAGCTGTTTTTT
TRBV19	TRBJ2-2	NA	NA	CASSTRTLNTGELFF	TGTGCCAGTAGTACACGGACTCTAAACACCGGGGAGCTGTTTTTT
TRBV7-9	TRBJ2-4	NA	NA	CASSLDAGGIQYF	TGTGCCAGCAGCTTAGACGCCGGGGGCATTCAGTACTTC
TRBV6-6	TRBJ1-2	NA	NA	CASRGGDRRGSYGYTF	TGTGCCAGCAGGGGGGGCGACAGGCGGGGGAGCTATGGCTACACCTTC
TRBV4-3	TRBJ2-2	NA	once	CASSLEGSRTGELFF	TGCGCCAGCAGCCTGGAAGGTTCGAGGACCGGGGAGCTGTTTTTT
TRBV5-1	TRBJ1-4	NA	NA	CASSLGGGVGNEKLFF	TGCGCCAGCAGCTTGGGGGGGGGTGTCGGTAATGAAAAACTGTTTTTT
TRBV5-4	TRBJ2-5	TRBD2	once	CASSQIVGGGAETQYF	TGTGCCAGCAGCCAAATAGTGGGCGGGGGAGCGGAGACCCAGTACTTC
TRBV7-2	TRBJ2-3	NA	NA	CASSFTLADTQYF	TGTGCCAGCAGCTTCACTCTCGCGGATACGCAGTATTTT
TRBV5-5	TRBJ1-2	TRBD1	NA	CASSQPGTGRGYTF	TGTGCCAGCAGCCAACCCGGGACAGGGCGCGGCTACACCTTC
TRBV10-3	TRBJ1-2	NA	NA	CAITRDGNNYGYTF	TGTGCCATCACCCGCGACGGGAATAACTATGGCTACACCTTC
TRBV7-2	TRBJ2-1	TRBD2	NA	CASSFFLAGSNEQFF	TGTGCCAGCAGCTTCTTCCTAGCGGGGAGCAATGAGCAGTTCTTC
TRBV2	TRBJ1-1	NA	NA	CASRGDTLNTEAFF	TGTGCCAGCAGAGGCGACACCCTGAACACTGAAGCTTTCTTT
TRBV7-9	TRBJ1-1	NA	NA	CASRKQGGTEAFF	TGTGCCAGCAGGAAACAGGGAGGGACTGAAGCTTTCTTT
TRBV7-2	TRBJ2-1	NA	NA	CASSLVGPLREWFF	TGTGCCAGCAGCTTAGTGGGGCCCCTACGGGAGTGGTTCTTC
TRBV7-2	TRBJ2-7	TRBD2	NA	CASSFSGIGLAKQYF	TGTGCCAGCAGCTTTAGCGGGATCGGCTTGGCCAAGCAGTACTTC
TRBV30	TRBJ1-1	TRBD1	NA	CAWSGQGAYMNTEAFF	TGTGCCTGGAGTGGACAGGGGGCTTACATGAACACTGAAGCTTTCTTT
TRBV7-8	TRBJ1-1	NA	NA	CASSLVANQRKGAFF	TGTGCCAGCAGCTTAGTAGCGAATCAGCGAAAGGGAGCTTTCTTT
TRBV19	TRBJ1-2	TRBD1	once	CASSIQGATLYGYTF	TGTGCCAGTAGTATCCAGGGGGCGACCCTCTATGGCTACACCTTC
TRBV30	TRBJ1-1	TRBD1	NA	CAWRRDRGIEAFF	TGTGCCTGGAGGCGGGACAGGGGAATTGAAGCTTTCTTT
TRBV4-3	TRBJ1-1	NA	NA	CASSQEESTEAFF	TGCGCCAGCAGCCAAGAAGAGAGCACTGAAGCTTTCTTT
TRBV5-4	TRBJ1-1	NA	once	CASSLIGGANTEAFF	TGTGCCAGCAGCTTGATTGGGGGGGCAAACACTGAAGCTTTCTTT
TRBV4-1	TRBJ2-3	TRBD2	NA	CASSPERGGTDTQYF	TGCGCCAGCAGCCCGGAGCGGGGGGGCACAGATACGCAGTATTTT
TRBV6-5	TRBJ2-3	NA	once	CASSYGGSGTDTQYF	TGTGCCAGCAGTTACGGGGGGTCAGGCACAGATACGCAGTATTTT
TRBV4-3	TRBJ1-4	NA	NA	CASSQGSNEKLFF	TGCGCCAGCAGCCAAGGGAGTAATGAAAAACTGTTTTTT